The T cell receptor beta chain described here comes from a study of control samples from healthy donors and cancer patients. CDR1 and CDR2 from the germline V gene are SEHNR and FQNEAQ (reference sequence). The CDR3 runs 16 residues. The V and J ends lost 2 bases and 6 bases, in that order; junction bases with no gene match: 10. The table came from immunoSEQ multiplex PCR; TCRdb's copy has only in-frame clones and leaves some out. The sample shows approximately 58,000 clones, about 87% of them seen only once. Sample: PBMCs. This receptor was identified in a woman in her sixties with lung cancer. The genes are TRBV7-9 and TRBJ2-3; 8 bases map to TRBD2. The CDR3 loop is CASSLSKRERSDTQYF. CDR3 nucleotide sequence: TGTGCCAGCAGCTTAAGCAAGCGGGAGAGAAGCGATACGCAGTATTTT.